Following are 22 T cell receptor beta chains from one sample sequenced in a study of glioma-infiltrating T cells. Amplification of TCR alpha and beta CDR3 regions from RNA used iRepertoire nested multiplex PCR. In TCRdb, the multiplex PCR reads were re-called with MiXCR into one record per CDR3 protein. The data contain fewer than 500,000 distinct CDR3 sequences, roughly two fifths of them singletons. Sequenced sample: glioma tissue, nonneoplastic brain tissue, or PBMCs (not recorded which). These receptors were obtained from a human donor with low-grade glioma or glioblastoma, undergoing nonglioma brain surgery, or in good health (not recorded which).

This clonotype has only a few counts. This chain connects TRBV6-4 to TRBJ2-2; unclear D gene. The germline V gene encodes CDR1 MRHNA and CDR2 SNTAGT. This CDR3 has 14 amino acids. V was pared by 2 bases and J by 4 bases, with 8 bases between. CDR3: CASSDSPGTGELFF. CDR3 nucleotide sequence: TGTGCCAGCAGTGACAGTCCGGGCACCGGGGAGCTGTTTTTT.

This clonotype was recorded a few times. The chain employs TRBV4-3 and TRBJ2-7, with 12 positions matching TRBD1. CDR1 and CDR2 from the germline V gene are LGHNA and YSLEER. The CDR3 totals 15 residues. V shed 1 base and J 7 bases; nucleotides not matched to a gene: 5. In nucleotides, the CDR3 is TGCGCCAGCAGCCAAGGGGACAGGGGGCATCGGGAGCAGTACTTC. Its translation: CASSQGDRGHREQYF.

Concerning this clonotype itself: One junction end does not reproduce the germline sequence, and a read error may be involved. The chain recombines TRBV20-1 with TRBJ2-3; D not certain. Germline V lookup: CDR1 DFQATT, CDR2 SNEGSKA (reference sequence). The CDR3 consists of 11 residues. CDR3 in amino acids: CSAEKSDTEYF. Here the CDR3 DNA reads TGCAGTGCTGAGAAGTCCGATACGGAGTATTTT.

This clonotype has a count of ten or more. J is TRBJ2-5 and V is TRBV15; 8 nucleotides match TRBD1. The CDR3 totals 15 residues. The ends lost 4 bases at V and 5 bases at J; junction bases unmatched: 9. In germline, CDR1 is LNHNV, CDR2 YYDKDF (reference sequence). The CDR3 bases are TGTGCCACCAGCATAGAAGACAGGGGCTGGGAGACCCAGTACTTC. It is translated as CATSIEDRGWETQYF.

V is TRBV5-4 and J is TRBJ2-3, with TRBD1 as a possible D gene (7 bases). This CDR3 has 17 residues. Trimming cost V 1 base and J 4 bases, with 19 bases left between them. CDR1 is SGHNT and CDR2 is YYREEE in the germline V gene (reference sequence). CDR3 loop: CASSLLGSGGGPDTQYF. CDR3 coding DNA: TGTGCCAGCAGCTTGTTGGGGAGCGGAGGGGGCCCAGATACGCAGTATTTT.

Many counts were recorded for this clonotype. The V call is TRBV27, the J call TRBJ1-6; perhaps TRBD1 as D (5 bases). The ends were cut back, 2 bases at V and 12 bases at J, with 17 bases in the middle. CDR1 MNHEY and CDR2 SMNVEV come from the germline V gene (reference sequence). This CDR3 has 15 amino acids. CDR3 region: CASSLGQGPTLPLHF. CDR3 nucleotide sequence: TGTGCCAGCAGTTTAGGACAAGGCCCTACTCTACCCCTCCACTTT.

This clonotype showed up just a few times. The chain recombines TRBV7-3 with TRBJ2-1; D may be TRBD1 or TRBD2 (5 bases each). The CDR3 runs 13 residues. Trimming pared 7 bases from V and 10 bases from J, leaving 17 bases between. Germline assignment: CDR1 SGHTA and CDR2 FQGTGA. CDR3 sequence: CASKGQGEGEQFF. CDR3 nucleotides: TGTGCCAGCAAGGGGCAGGGAGAAGGAGAGCAGTTCTTC.

This clonotype was observed a few times. The genes are TRBV15 and TRBJ2-5, with 10 positions matching TRBD2. The CDR3 is made up of 18 amino acids. CDR1 is LNHNV and CDR2 is YYDKDF in the germline V gene (reference sequence). The trim removed 1 base at V and 3 bases at J, leaving 11 bases unmatched. The DNA of the CDR3 is TGTGCCACCAGCAGAGGATTTAGAACTAGCGGGGAAAAAGAGACCCAGTACTTC. Translation gives CATSRGFRTSGEKETQYF.

As for this clonotype: This may stem from a read error, because a much larger clone lies one nucleotide away. In nucleotides, the CDR3 is TGTGCCAGCAGTTTAGGGACAGGGGGCTGGACCAAGTACTTC. The encoded protein is CASSLGTGGWTKYF. The rearrangement links TRBV6-2 or TRBV6-3 to TRBJ2-5, with 12 positions matching TRBD1. Germline-derived CDR1 and CDR2 are MNHEY and SVGEGT. CDR3 length equals 14 residues.

This clonotype has ten or more counts. This chain connects TRBV4-1 to TRBJ2-1; unclear D gene. Germline V gene data show CDR1 as MGHRA and CDR2 as YSYEKL. This CDR3 is 13 amino acids long. Trimming shortened V by 0 bases and J by 7 bases, and 7 bases separated the two germline ends. The CDR3 DNA follows: TGCGCCAGCAGCCAAGATCTATTGAATGAGCAGTTCTTC. Its translation: CASSQDLLNEQFF.

V usage is TRBV3-1 and J usage is TRBJ2-1; 8 nucleotides match TRBD2. Germline trimming cut 2 bases from V and 10 bases from J; bases unmatched to any gene: 16. The CDR3 runs to 17 residues. Germline assignment: CDR1 LGHDT and CDR2 YNNKEL (reference sequence). The CDR3 coding sequence is TGTGCCAGCAGCCAATGGAAGCGGGAGCTGTTGGGGGACGAGCAGTTCTTC. Protein: CASSQWKRELLGDEQFF.

The rearrangement uses TRBV5-1 and TRBJ2-2; TRBD1 might be the D (6 bases). Germline CDR1 reads SGHRS; CDR2 reads YFSETQ. The CDR3 has 14 residues. V was pared by 5 bases and J by 5 bases, with 13 bases between. The CDR3 DNA reads as TGCGCCAGCAGTCTCCGGGACATAACCGGGGAGCTGTTTTTT. Translation gives CASSLRDITGELFF.

The chain combines TRBV27 with TRBJ2-2; D not certain. The CDR3 consists of 16 residues. Per the germline V gene, CDR1 is MNHEY and CDR2 is SMNVEV (reference sequence). The V and J ends lost 6 bases and 0 bases respectively, with 14 bases between them. The DNA for the CDR3 is TGTGCCAGCAGCGTTGTGGGGTTCGCGAACACCGGGGAGCTGTTTTTT. This gives the protein CASSVVGFANTGELFF.

In the case of this clonotype: A much larger clone sits a single nucleotide away, making a read error possible. V gene TRBV24-1 combines with J gene TRBJ2-1, with 7 bases identical to TRBD2. The CDR3 has 17 residues. Germline CDR1 KGHDR, CDR2 SFDVKD. Germline trimming cut 3 bases from V and 3 bases from J; bases unmatched to any gene: 10. The CDR3 DNA reads as TGTGCCACCAGTGATCGACGGACTAGAGCATTCTACAATGAGCAGTTCTTC. Protein sequence: CATSDRRTRAFYNEQFF.

Comments on this clonotype: This may stem from a read error, because a much larger clone lies one nucleotide away. The rearrangement links TRBV28 to TRBJ2-1, with D perhaps TRBD1 or TRBD2 (5 bases each). The V gene lost 8 bases and the J gene lost 3 bases, with 14 bases spanning the gap. CDR1 is MDHEN and CDR2 is SYDVKM in the germline V gene. The CDR3 runs to 14 residues. The CDR3 region is CASAGTPGYNEQFF. For the CDR3, the DNA is TGTGCCAGCGCCGGGACCCCCGGCTACAATGAGCAGTTCTTC.

The chain combines TRBV20-1 with TRBJ1-6; 7 bases agree with TRBD1. Germline V lookup: CDR1 DFQATT, CDR2 SNEGSKA (reference sequence). The CDR3 is 14 amino acids. V shed 5 bases, J shed 8 bases, and the junction held 9 bases outside the gene matches. The CDR3 loop reads CSAGQDTLDSPLHF. DNA for the CDR3: TGCAGTGCTGGACAGGATACGTTGGATTCACCCCTCCACTTT.

This clonotype was seen a single time. A much more abundant neighbour one base away suggests this may be a read error. This chain connects TRBV6-1 to TRBJ2-4; D call uncertain. CDR1 and CDR2 (germline): MNHNS, SASEGT. The CDR3 contains 10 residues. This CDR3 is CASGKNTQYF. The DNA of the CDR3 is TGTGCTTCGGGCAAAAACACTCAGTACTTC.

Remarks on this clonotype: This sequence may be a read error, since a much larger clone differs from it by one base. This rearrangement joins TRBV4-1 to TRBJ1-1; D not certain. This CDR3 is 13 amino acids long. The germline gives CDR1 MGHRA, CDR2 YSYEKL. The chain's CDR3 is CVSSQGRNTEAFF. The CDR3 DNA reads as TGCGTCAGCAGCCAAGGCAGGAACACTGAAGCTTTCTTT.

The chain uses TRBV7-2 and TRBJ1-2; D not certain. In germline, CDR1 is SGHTA, CDR2 FQGNSA. The CDR3 has 13 amino acids. Trimming took off 5 bases at V and 0 bases at J, with 7 bases between the two ends. The CDR3 spells CASSPSANYGYTF. The CDR3 DNA reads TGTGCCAGCAGCCCATCAGCTAACTATGGCTACACCTTC.

The chain employs TRBV12-3 or TRBV12-4 and TRBJ2-2, with D perhaps given as TRBD1 or TRBD2 (6 bases each). V dropped 6 bases and J dropped 6 bases, with 14 bases sitting between them. This CDR3 is built from 14 residues. CDR3 residues: CASRSLGGPGELFF. The CDR3 coding sequence is TGTGCCAGCAGATCGTTAGGGGGGCCCGGGGAGCTGTTTTTT.

This clonotype has ten or more counts. The chain links TRBV18 to TRBJ2-7, with 8 bases lining up with TRBD2. The CDR3 loop spans 14 amino acids. Germline CDR1 reads KGHSH; CDR2 reads LQKENI. V gave up 5 bases and J gave up 2 bases; unmatched junction bases: 5. As DNA, the CDR3 is TGTGCCAGCTCAACTGGACTAGCCACCTACGAGCAGTACTTC. Translation: CASSTGLATYEQYF.

With regard to this clonotype: Given a much more abundant clone one base away, this may be a read error. Since no conserved phenylalanine or tryptophan closes the CDR3, a read error is the likely cause. This sequence joins TRBV27 and TRBJ1-2; D perhaps matches TRBD1 (5 bases). The CDR3 spans 13 residues. In germline, CDR1 is MNHEY, CDR2 SMNVEV (reference sequence). V lost 6 bases and J 0 bases, leaving 8 bases between the germline ends. The CDR3 nucleotides read TGTGCCAGCAGGGGGGTGGCTAACTATGGCTACACCTCC. Residues: CASRGVANYGYTS.